This entry lists 2 T cell receptor beta chains sequenced from one sample in a study of blood T cell repertoires in COVID-19. Clones were read by immunoSEQ multiplex PCR, and TCRdb kept only the in-frame ones, dropping some. This sample has 150,000 or so clones; less than 90% occur once, and the top ten carry 0.95% to 1.5%. The sample comprised PBMCs or T cells enriched from blood (not recorded which). The receptor source for this set is a human donor with acute COVID-19. The donor label of this sample is uncertain.

The chain joins TRBV7-9 to TRBJ1-4; TRBD1 matches 9 bases. The CDR3 extends over 17 amino acids. Germline V gene sequence: CDR1 SEHNR, CDR2 FQNEAQ (reference sequence). J lost 8 bases, V lost 5 bases, and 15 bases had no gene match. The CDR3 coding sequence is TGTGCCAGCAGCCCCCGACAGGGGGTGAGCAGTACCGAAAAACTGTTTTTT. This codes for CASSPRQGVSSTEKLFF.

The chain joins TRBV29-1 to TRBJ2-1; the D is unclear. Germline-derived CDR1 and CDR2 are SQVTM and ANQGSEA. Trimming shortened V by 0 bases and J by 10 bases, and 10 bases separated the two germline ends. This CDR3 comprises 12 residues. The CDR3 loop reads CSVEDGSREQFF. The CDR3 nucleotides are TGCAGCGTTGAAGATGGAAGCAGGGAGCAGTTCTTC.